The 15 T cell receptor beta chains reported below all come from one sample, sequenced in a study of metastatic and nonmetastatic thyroid tumors. Every patient underwent thyroid surgery untreated. TCRdb reanalyzed the PCR reads with MiXCR. The sample carries about 28,000 clones, around 17% recorded once. The sample was blood. Receptors originate from a female donor with papillary thyroid cancer or a benign thyroid nodule (not recorded which). Some clones in this sample may be carry-over from other donors' samples.

Comments on this clone: One end of the junction does not line up with germline, which may come from a read error. The rearrangement joins TRBV6-1 to TRBJ2-7; no firm D call. Germline lookup yields CDR1 MNHNS and CDR2 SASEGT. The CDR3 runs 15 residues. This CDR3 is CASSEARGFTYELYF. CDR3 sequence (DNA): TGTGCCAGCAGTGAGGCGCGTGGGTTCACCTACGAGCTGTACTTC.

Note on this clone: Lacking the conserved final phenylalanine or tryptophan, this CDR3 likely reflects a read error. The chain couples TRBV14 to TRBJ2-7; 9 bases align to TRBD1. The CDR3 has 16 residues. Germline V gives CDR1 SGHDN, CDR2 FVKESK. The V and J ends lost 0 bases and 6 bases, in that order; junction bases with no gene match: 9. CDR3 coding DNA: TGTGCCAGCAGCCAAGACTGGACAGGGGCAAAAAGCGAGCAGTACCTC. Residues: CASSQDWTGAKSEQYL.

In its sample, this clone ranks as medium-sized. The chain is built from TRBV6-1 and TRBJ2-7; 9 bases align to TRBD2. With V trimmed by 3 bases and J by 4 bases, 1 base remained unmatched. The length of the CDR3 is 13 residues. Germline V CDR1 and CDR2: MNHNS, SASEGT. Here the CDR3 DNA reads TGTGCCAGCAGTGACAGCGGGAGGTACGAGCAGTACTTC. It codes for CASSDSGRYEQYF.

This clone occurred a few times. This chain joins TRBV28 and TRBJ2-3, with 12 bases matching TRBD2. J lost 5 bases, V lost 4 bases, and 7 bases had no gene match. Germline values: CDR1 MDHEN, CDR2 SYDVKM. The CDR3 length is 16 residues. CDR3 sequence reads: CASSSRLAGVGDTQYF. CDR3 nucleotides: TGTGCCAGCAGTTCTCGACTAGCGGGAGTGGGAGATACGCAGTATTTT.

The sample holds many counts of this clone. The rearrangement joins TRBV3-1 to TRBJ2-7; the D gene could be TRBD1 or TRBD2 (6 bases each). The CDR3 extends over 14 amino acids. V was clipped by 6 bases and J by 9 bases, with 21 bases between them. Looked up from germline, CDR1 is LGHDT and CDR2 is YNNKEL (reference sequence). In DNA, the CDR3 is TGTGCCAGCAGTCGACAGGTTGGCTCAGCGGGGCAGTACTTC. Translating gives CASSRQVGSAGQYF.

The sample holds many counts of this clone. The chain links TRBV6-1 to TRBJ1-2; possible D gene TRBD1, 5 bases. The ends were cut back, 5 bases at V and 3 bases at J, with 10 bases in the middle. Germline V gene lookup returns CDR1 MNHNS and CDR2 SASEGT. This CDR3 has 13 residues. Here the CDR3 DNA reads TGTGCCAGCAGTAGGACAACCGACTATGGCTACACCTTC. Its protein product is CASSRTTDYGYTF.

In this sample, this clone turned up many times. V and J are TRBV5-1 and TRBJ2-1, with D perhaps matching TRBD2 (7 bases). CDR1 is SGHRS, CDR2 YFSETQ, per germline. The CDR3 length is 15 residues. The V gene lost 4 bases and the J gene lost 8 bases, with 19 bases spanning the gap. CDR3 DNA: TGCGCCAGCAGCCCCCGGGGGGCGGGTAACGATGAGCAGTTCTTC. Translated: CASSPRGAGNDEQFF.

To note about this clone: One junction end disagrees with the germline gene, perhaps due to a read error. The chain carries TRBV5-1 and TRBJ2-1; no definite D call. CDR3 length: 15 residues. Germline CDR1 SGHRS, CDR2 YFSETQ. The CDR3 region is CAISLIGYSYNEQFF. As DNA, the CDR3 is TGCGCCATCAGCCTAATCGGATACTCCTACAATGAGCAGTTCTTC.

There are many counts of this clone. Here the CDR3 reads CASSFGRDGYTF. The CDR3 DNA reads as TGTGCCAGCAGTTTTGGCAGGGATGGCTACACCTTC. This chain links TRBV28 with TRBJ1-2; tentatively, D is TRBD1 (5 bases). Germline V gene data show CDR1 as MDHEN and CDR2 as SYDVKM. V lost 3 bases to trimming and J lost 6 bases, with 8 bases between them. The CDR3 extends over 12 amino acids.

The chain combines TRBV5-1 with TRBJ1-2, with D unresolved. Trimming took off 4 bases at V and 4 bases at J, with 17 bases between the two ends. This CDR3 has 15 residues. Germline-derived CDR1 and CDR2 are SGHRS and YFSETQ. CDR3 nucleotides: TGCGCCAGCAGCCCCCATTGCAGTGTCGGCTATGGCTACACCTTC. This translates into CASSPHCSVGYGYTF.

Note on this clone: This may stem from a read error, because a much larger clone lies one nucleotide away. The chain recombines TRBV5-6 with TRBJ2-3; D uncertain. CDR1 SGHDT and CDR2 YYEEEE come from the germline V gene. The CDR3 totals 12 residues. In DNA form, the CDR3 reads TGTGCCCGCAGCTCGGGTTTAGATACGCAGTATTTT. Protein product: CARSSGLDTQYF.

This clone was seen repeatedly, ten times or more. This sequence joins TRBV28 and TRBJ1-1; 7 nucleotides line up with TRBD1. The CDR3 has 13 residues. Looked up from germline, CDR1 is MDHEN and CDR2 is SYDVKM. After removal of 4 bases from V and 7 bases from J, the junction contained 6 bases not matched to a gene. CDR3 bases: TGTGCCAGCAGTTGGGGCAGGGGGGATGAAGCTTTCTTT. Translating it yields CASSWGRGDEAFF.

In its sample, this clone was seen a few times. This rearrangement joins TRBV24-1 to TRBJ2-7; TRBD1 matches at 8 bases. The CDR3 extends over 15 amino acids. Germline CDR1 and CDR2: KGHDR and SFDVKD. V lost 4 bases to trimming and J lost 2 bases; unmatched junction nucleotides: 6. CDR3: CATSERGQGAYEQYV. Here the CDR3 DNA reads TGTGCCACCAGTGAGCGTGGACAGGGAGCCTACGAGCAGTACGTC.

The chain is built from TRBV6-6 and TRBJ2-6, with D perhaps matching TRBD1 (5 bases). From germline, CDR1 is MNHNY and CDR2 SVGAGI (reference sequence). This CDR3 spans 19 amino acids. The V and J ends lost 4 bases and 3 bases respectively, with 22 bases between them. The CDR3 DNA sequence: TGTGCCAGCAGTTCCGTTAAGAGACAGTGGGCTAGTGGGGCCAACGTCCTGACTTTC. This translates into CASSSVKRQWASGANVLTF.

Many counts were recorded for this clone. The chain employs TRBV20-1 and TRBJ2-3; unclear D gene. The CDR3 loop spans 13 amino acids. V shed 7 bases and J shed 1 base, with 12 bases lying between them. The V gene's germline CDR1 is DFQATT and CDR2 SNEGSKA (reference sequence). CDR3 bases: TGCAGTGGCCTGGGGTGGGGCACAGATACGCAGTATTTT. Its protein product is CSGLGWGTDTQYF.